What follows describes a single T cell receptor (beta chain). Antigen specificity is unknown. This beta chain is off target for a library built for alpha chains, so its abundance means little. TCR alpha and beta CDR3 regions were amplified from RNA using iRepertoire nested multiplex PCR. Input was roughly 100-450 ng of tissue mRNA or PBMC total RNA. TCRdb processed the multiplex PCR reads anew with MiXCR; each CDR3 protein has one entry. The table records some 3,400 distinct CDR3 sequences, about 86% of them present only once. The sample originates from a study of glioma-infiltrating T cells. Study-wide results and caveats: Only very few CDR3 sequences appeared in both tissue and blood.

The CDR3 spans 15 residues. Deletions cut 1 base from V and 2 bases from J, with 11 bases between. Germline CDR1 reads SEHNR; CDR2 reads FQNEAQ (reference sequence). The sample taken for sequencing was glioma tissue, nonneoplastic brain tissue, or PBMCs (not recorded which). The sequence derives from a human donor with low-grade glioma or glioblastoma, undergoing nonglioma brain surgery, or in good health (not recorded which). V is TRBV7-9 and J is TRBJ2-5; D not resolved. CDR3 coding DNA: TGTGCCAGCAGCTTAGGCGTCCTGGGACAAGAGACCCAGTACTTC. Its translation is CASSLGVLGQETQYF.